The clone carrying this T cell receptor beta chain turned up a few times. What it binds is not known. This record comes from a study of regulatory T cells in long-lasting Graves disease. Study at large: Newly diagnosed Graves' patients had under 3 months of antithyroid drugs.

Time point here: newly diagnosed GD, antithyroid drugs for less than 3 months. RNA extracted from PBMCs served as the sequencing template. This CDR3 is built from 14 residues. Deletions cut 8 bases from V and 7 bases from J, with 15 bases between. Study-wide results and limits: Persistent Graves' cases showed lower TCR diversity than newly diagnosed cases.

HTBI primers from iRepertoire and Arm-PCR of CDR3 regions yielded the TCR beta libraries. One entry per CDR3 protein, called by TCRdb with MiXCR from the multiplex PCR reads. The table records about 530,000 distinct CDR3 sequences, about 16% of them present only once. The same specimen was also included in a second study, on T cells in Graves' hyperthyroidism and ophthalmopathy.

This material consisted of peripheral blood mononuclear cells (PBMCs), taken at new diagnosis, from a patient treated with antithyroid drugs. This chain uses TRBV12-3 or TRBV12-4 with TRBJ1-6, with D unresolved. The receptor was isolated from a woman in her forties or fifties with Graves disease. The CDR3 nucleotides are TGTGCCAGCGCCTCCGGGCCCCGAAATTCACCCCTCCACTTT. Encoded protein: CASASGPRNSPLHF.